One sample yielded the 10 T cell receptor beta chains listed below, sequenced in a study of T cell responses to AZD1222 COVID-19 vaccine (dated by TCRdb to about 2021). The meaning of the sample's time point label: about 28 days (+/-7) after the second vaccine dose. Library preparation was by the immunoSEQ multiplex PCR assay. As stored in TCRdb, this immuneACCESS dataset retains in-frame rearrangements with V and J assigned. A fraction of the clones does not appear; measured against another copy, unresolved V genes explain less than half of the discrepancy, and the remainder lacks a known reason. This sample holds approximately 150,000 clones; about nine tenths were observed only once. The ten largest clonotypes hold around 1.7% of the sample. This specimen consisted of peripheral blood, obtained 28 days after the second AZD1222 dose. These receptors originate from an adult who received the AZD1222 COVID-19 vaccine.

The chain combines TRBV6-5 with TRBJ1-6; TRBD1 agrees at 8 bases. This CDR3 is 13 amino acids long. The germline V gene encodes CDR1 MNHEY and CDR2 SVGAGI. V shed 8 bases and J 7 bases; nucleotides not matched to a gene: 4. The CDR3 protein is CASDRQGNSPLHF. CDR3 coding DNA: TGTGCCAGCGATAGACAGGGGAATTCACCCCTCCACTTT.

V is TRBV30 and J is TRBJ1-1; D unclear. The CDR3 extends over 13 amino acids. The V gene's germline CDR1 is GTSNPN and CDR2 SVGIG (reference sequence). V was clipped by 4 bases and J by 1 base, with 10 bases between them. For the CDR3, the DNA is TGTGCCTGGATAGCCGGCCCGAACACTGAAGCTTTCTTT. Its protein product is CAWIAGPNTEAFF.

This rearrangement joins TRBV2 to TRBJ1-2; the match to TRBD1 covers 9 bases. CDR3 length equals 17 residues. Losses at the gene ends were 8 bases for V and 1 base for J; bases not matched to a gene: 14. Germline V gene sequence: CDR1 SNHLY, CDR2 FYNNEI. In DNA, the CDR3 is TGTGCCAGCCGCGAAACATCCTACAGGGGGCGTAACTATGGCTACACCTTC. Amino acids: CASRETSYRGRNYGYTF.

V gene TRBV6-5 combines with J gene TRBJ2-3; TRBD2 matches 7 bases. The V segment lost 6 bases and the J segment 0 bases; nucleotides outside the gene matches: 6. Per germline, CDR1 MNHEY and CDR2 SVGAGI. This CDR3 comprises 15 residues. The CDR3, as DNA: TGTGCCAGCAGCCGACTAGCCGTTAGCACAGATACGCAGTATTTT. It is translated as CASSRLAVSTDTQYF.

The chain employs TRBV6-2 or TRBV6-3 and TRBJ2-7; no clear D gene. The length of the CDR3 is 15 residues. V lost 1 base, J lost 0 bases, and 10 bases lay in between. Germline V gene sequence: CDR1 MNHEY, CDR2 SVGEGT. The CDR3 DNA is TGTGCCAGCAGTTACTACGACGGAATCTCCTACGAGCAGTACTTC. Translating it yields CASSYYDGISYEQYF.

The CDR3 DNA reads TGTGCCAGTAGTATAACTCCGAGCACTGAAGCTTTCTTT. The encoded protein is CASSITPSTEAFF. The chain joins TRBV19 to TRBJ1-1; no reliable D call. V was cut by 2 bases and J by 4 bases, with 8 bases left in between. The CDR3 runs 13 residues. CDR1 is LNHDA and CDR2 is SQIVND in the germline V gene (reference sequence).

This clone was counted between two and nine times. J is TRBJ2-7 and V is TRBV13; 8 positions match TRBD2. This CDR3 has 16 residues. V gave up 5 bases and J gave up 1 base; unmatched junction bases: 10. Germline CDR1 PRHDT, CDR2 FYEKMQ (reference sequence). The CDR3 loop is CASSSPPTSGSYEQYF. CDR3 sequence (DNA): TGTGCCAGCAGCAGTCCCCCTACTAGCGGATCCTACGAGCAGTACTTC.

The CDR3: CSASVTGGLNQPQHF. CDR3 in DNA: TGCAGTGCTAGTGTTACAGGGGGGCTCAATCAGCCCCAGCATTTT. The J gene is TRBJ1-5, the V gene TRBV20-1, with 8 bases aligning to TRBD1. Per germline, CDR1 DFQATT and CDR2 SNEGSKA (reference sequence). CDR3 length equals 15 residues. Trimming took 3 bases from V and 3 from J; bases not matched to a gene: 7.

The gene calls are TRBV21-1 and TRBJ2-5; the tabulated D call, TRBD2, remains unverified against the DNA. TRBV21-1 is a pseudogene. The CDR3 length is 22 residues. The CDR3 DNA reads TGTGCCAGCAGCAAAGGTCGACATATTAAGCATCATGCGGGTCGAACGGGGGAGACCCAGTACTTC. Residues: CASSKGRHIKHHAGRTGETQYF.

This chain links TRBV19 with TRBJ2-3; 12 nucleotides match TRBD2. The germline CDR1 and CDR2 sequences are LNHDA and SQIVND (reference sequence). The V segment lost 1 base and the J segment 0 bases; nucleotides outside the gene matches: 5. This CDR3 has 18 residues. CDR3 sequence reads: CASSIVLAGGASTDTQYF. The CDR3 bases are TGTGCCAGTAGTATAGTACTAGCGGGGGGTGCTAGCACAGATACGCAGTATTTT.